This is a list of T cell receptor beta chains from one sample in a study of T cell changes during pregnancy in multiple sclerosis. Data came from immunoSEQ multiplex PCR; TCRdb stores just in-frame clones and leaves some out. The profile shows around 110,000 clones, 91% of them singletons. The sample here was peripheral blood, taken before pregnancy. The origin of the receptors is a female donor with multiple sclerosis, enrolled in a pregnancy study. Each CDR3 is given with its conserved first and last residue. D genes are given only for firm matches. The listing skips clone size in some rows; elsewhere it reads once, few, many or a size class.

size: -; D: TRBD2; J: TRBJ2-3; V: TRBV11-1; DNA: TGTGCCAGCAGCTTAGGGGGCGGGGGGAAAACAGATACGCAGTATTTT; CDR3: CASSLGGGGKTDTQYF
size: -; D: TRBD2; J: TRBJ2-3; V: TRBV7-8; DNA: TGTGCCAGCAGCCCGCACAGACTAGCGGGGGCCCGCACAGATACGCAGTATTTT; CDR3: CASSPHRLAGARTDTQYF
size: once; D: TRBD1; J: TRBJ1-3; V: TRBV5-6; DNA: TGTGCCAGCAGCTCAGGGGGGATTCTCTCTGGAAACACCATATATTTT; CDR3: CASSSGGILSGNTIYF
size: -; D: TRBD2; J: TRBJ2-7; V: TRBV7-2; DNA: TGTGCCAGCAGCTTTACTAGCGGGCCCTCCTACGAGCAGTACTTC; CDR3: CASSFTSGPSYEQYF
size: -; D: TRBD1; J: TRBJ1-2; V: TRBV2; DNA: TGTGCCAGCAGTAAAATAATCGGACAGGGGTTCGCTGGCTACACCTTC; CDR3: CASSKIIGQGFAGYTF
size: -; D: TRBD1; J: TRBJ2-2; V: TRBV29-1; DNA: TGCAGCGCCGGACAGGGGTGGTCCGGGGAGCTGTTTTTT; CDR3: CSAGQGWSGELFF
size: -; D: TRBD1; J: TRBJ1-1; V: TRBV29-1; DNA: TGCAGCGTTGAAGGACAGGGTCACACTGAAGCTTTCTTT; CDR3: CSVEGQGHTEAFF
size: -; D: TRBD2; J: TRBJ2-1; V: TRBV11-2; DNA: TGTGCCAGCAGCCCCGGTCCTGGCGGGAGTGGCGAGCAGTTCTTC; CDR3: CASSPGPGGSGEQFF
size: -; D: -; J: TRBJ2-5; V: TRBV6-6; DNA: TGTGCCAGCAGTTACCGACCCCAGGATACGGAGACCCAGTACTTC; CDR3: CASSYRPQDTETQYF
size: -; D: TRBD2; J: TRBJ2-7; V: TRBV9; DNA: TGTGCCAGCAGCGTAGGTCGGACTAGCCAGCAGCAGTACTTC; CDR3: CASSVGRTSQQQYF
size: -; D: TRBD2; J: TRBJ2-7; V: TRBV9; DNA: TGTGCCAGCAGCGTCGGACTAGTACAATCCGAGCAGTACTTC; CDR3: CASSVGLVQSEQYF
size: -; D: TRBD1; J: TRBJ1-2; V: TRBV9; DNA: TGTGCCAGCAGCGATGGGACAGGCTCTTTCCCTAACTATGGCTACACCTTC; CDR3: CASSDGTGSFPNYGYTF
size: few; D: -; J: TRBJ1-6; V: TRBV27; DNA: TGTGCCAGCAGTGTAGCCGCCATGGTGTCACCCCTCCACTTT; CDR3: CASSVAAMVSPLHF
size: -; D: TRBD2; J: TRBJ2-3; V: TRBV2; DNA: TGTGCCAGCAGTGAATGGACTAGGTCTGATACGCAGTATTTT; CDR3: CASSEWTRSDTQYF
size: -; D: TRBD2; J: TRBJ2-1; V: TRBV11-2; DNA: TGTGCCAGCAGCCACGTGGCTAGCGGGGGCCAAGGAGAGCAGTTCTTC; CDR3: CASSHVASGGQGEQFF
size: -; D: -; J: TRBJ2-7; V: TRBV30; DNA: TGTGCCTGGAGTGTAGGGGGACGGACCTACGAGCAGTACTTC; CDR3: CAWSVGGRTYEQYF
size: once; D: -; J: TRBJ2-3; V: TRBV9; DNA: TGTGCCAGCAGCGTGGCGGGACTCAGCACAGATACGCAGTATTTT; CDR3: CASSVAGLSTDTQYF
size: -; D: -; J: TRBJ2-5; V: TRBV7-2; DNA: TGTGCCAGTAAGGCGGCGGACTTACAAGAGACCCAGTACTTC; CDR3: CASKAADLQETQYF
size: -; D: TRBD2; J: TRBJ2-1; V: TRBV7-3; DNA: TGTGCCAGCAGCTCCCATGTACTAGCGAACTACAATGAGCAGTTCTTC; CDR3: CASSSHVLANYNEQFF
size: -; D: TRBD1; J: TRBJ1-1; V: TRBV5-8; DNA: TGTGCCAGCAGAAGGGACAGAGCGAACACTGAAGCTTTCTTT; CDR3: CASRRDRANTEAFF
size: -; D: TRBD2; J: TRBJ2-5; V: TRBV7-2; DNA: TGTGCCAGCAGCTTGGGACTAGCGGGGGGGCTCCAAGAGACCCAGTACTTC; CDR3: CASSLGLAGGLQETQYF
size: -; D: -; J: TRBJ2-6; V: TRBV9; DNA: TGTGCCAGCAGCGATAGGACTTCTAGCTCTGGGGCCAACGTCCTGACTTTC; CDR3: CASSDRTSSSGANVLTF
size: -; D: TRBD1; J: TRBJ1-1; V: TRBV23-1; DNA: TGCGCTAACAGGGGGTGGGAACGGGGGGACACTGAAGCTTTCTTT; CDR3: CANRGWERGDTEAFF
size: -; D: TRBD2; J: TRBJ2-1; V: TRBV6-4; DNA: TGTGCCAGCAGTGAGTTAGCGGGGTCCTACAATGAGCAGTTCTTC; CDR3: CASSELAGSYNEQFF
size: -; D: -; J: TRBJ2-5; V: TRBV6-5; DNA: TGTGCCAGCAGTTACCTTTCTCGGGAGACCCAGTACTTC; CDR3: CASSYLSRETQYF
size: -; D: TRBD1; J: TRBJ1-3; V: TRBV19; DNA: TGTGCCACCTCTGGGACAGGGTTTGGAAACACCATATATTTT; CDR3: CATSGTGFGNTIYF